The entry that follows covers one TCR beta chain sequence. In germline, CDR1 is SQVTM, CDR2 ANQGSEA. This CDR3 is built from 13 residues. This sample is drawn from a study of shared clonotypes between healthy human individuals. CD8 cells classed as naive were CD45RO-negative and positively selected for CCR7, excluding terminally differentiated effector memory CD45RA+ cells. Sequenced by immunoSEQ multiplex PCR; TCRdb stores in-frame clones only, minus some. The repertoire holds more than 500,000 clones, roughly 95% seen once, with over 0.095% in the top ten. Sequencing was carried out using naive CD8+ T cells sorted from blood. V usage is TRBV29-1 and J usage is TRBJ2-5; possibly TRBD1 for D (5 bases). The J call may not be correct, given that the DNA end is closer to TRBJ2-7. The clonotype comes from a woman in her twenties or thirties in good health. As DNA, the CDR3 is TGCAGCGTTGAACAGGGAATAGGCTACGAGCAGTACTTC. Amino acid sequence: CSVEQGIGYEQYF.